The 20 T cell receptor beta chains given below trace back to one sample, sequenced in a study of blood T cell repertoires in COVID-19. TCRdb's table, derived via immunoSEQ multiplex PCR, lists solely in-frame clones and lacks some. The sample comprises more than 90,000 clones, 70% to 80% of which are singletons, and 2% to 3% rests with the top ten. Sequencing was performed on peripheral blood. The receptors were gathered from a man aged 50-60 years with acute or convalescent COVID-19.

The chain recombines TRBV5-1 with TRBJ2-7; TRBD2 might be the D (6 bases). The CDR3 sequence is 15 residues long. CDR1 SGHRS and CDR2 YFSETQ come from the germline V gene. Trimming left V 0 bases short and J 0 bases short, with 10 bases between. The CDR3 sequence: CASSLAGDHSYEQYF. The CDR3 bases are TGCGCCAGCAGCTTGGCGGGGGACCACTCCTACGAGCAGTACTTC.

This clone is a singleton in its sample. The chain joins TRBV5-6 to TRBJ2-2, with TRBD2 matching 11 bases. This CDR3 is 18 amino acids long. Per germline, CDR1 SGHDT and CDR2 YYEEEE. J gave up 4 bases and V 2 bases, and 10 bases lay outside the gene matches. The CDR3 DNA reads as TGTGCCAGCAGCTTATCGGTAGGGACTAGCGGTGGCACCGGGGAGCTGTTTTTT. As protein: CASSLSVGTSGGTGELFF.

This chain connects TRBV6-6 to TRBJ1-5; D not resolved. This CDR3 is 14 amino acids long. The V gene's germline CDR1 is MNHNY and CDR2 SVGAGI (reference sequence). The V end lost 0 bases, the J end lost 5 bases, and 8 bases lay between the germline ends. The CDR3 coding sequence is TGTGCCAGCAGTTACTCGACTTTTGATCAGCCCCAGCATTTT. Protein sequence: CASSYSTFDQPQHF.

The chain employs TRBV29-1 and TRBJ1-5; D perhaps matches TRBD1 (6 bases). V lost 4 bases to trimming and J lost 6 bases, with 13 bases between them. The CDR3 covers 13 residues. Germline assignment: CDR1 SQVTM and CDR2 ANQGSEA. The CDR3 nucleotides read TGCAGCGTTGCAGGGGCTGCGGGTCAGCCCCAGCATTTT. Its protein product is CSVAGAAGQPQHF.

V and J are TRBV3-1 (or the pseudogene TRBV3-2) and TRBJ1-2; 7 bases align to TRBD1. V gave up 5 bases and J gave up 6 bases; unmatched junction bases: 6. The CDR3 is 13 amino acids. Germline CDR1 and CDR2: LGHDT and YNNKEL (reference sequence). The CDR3 here is CASSSRTGHGYTF. For the CDR3, the DNA is TGTGCCAGCAGCTCTCGGACAGGCCATGGCTACACCTTC.

This clone was counted only a few times. This rearrangement joins TRBV5-8 to TRBJ2-2; D is unclear. This CDR3 has 16 residues. In germline, CDR1 is SGHTS, CDR2 YDEGEE. Trimming cost V 4 bases and J 0 bases, with 13 bases left between them. The CDR3 coding sequence is TGTGCCAGCAGCCACCAGATAAACGCGAACACCGGGGAGCTGTTTTTT. As protein: CASSHQINANTGELFF.

J is TRBJ2-7 and V is TRBV6-6, with TRBD2 matching 10 bases. V dropped 2 bases and J dropped 6; count of bases not matched to a gene: 7. CDR1 is MNHNY and CDR2 is SVGAGI in the germline V gene (reference sequence). The CDR3 has 15 residues. DNA of the CDR3: TGTGCCAGCAGTTACCGGACTAGCGGAGAATTCGAGCAGTACTTC. It is translated as CASSYRTSGEFEQYF.

This chain uses TRBV2 with TRBJ1-5; D possibly corresponds to TRBD1 (6 bases). Germline loops: CDR1 SNHLY, CDR2 FYNNEI. Deletions cut 4 bases from V and 7 bases from J, with 14 bases between. This CDR3 comprises 14 residues. CDR3 nucleotides: TGTGCCAGCAGTGTAGGGACACAAGGGCAGCCCCAGCATTTT. Encoded protein: CASSVGTQGQPQHF.

This clone was detected a few times. The chain combines TRBV16 with TRBJ1-2; maybe TRBD1 (5 bases). Trimming pared 5 bases from V and 1 base from J, leaving 11 bases between. The CDR3 consists of 14 residues. CDR1 KGHSY and CDR2 FQNENV come from the germline V gene. The CDR3, as DNA: TGTGCCAGCAGCAGCAAGACAGTTAACTATGGCTACACCTTC. It encodes CASSSKTVNYGYTF.

The rearrangement uses TRBV19 and TRBJ2-2, with 11 bases identical to TRBD2. With V trimmed by 8 bases and J by 5 bases, 10 bases remained unmatched. Germline CDR1 and CDR2: LNHDA and SQIVND (reference sequence). The CDR3 is 16 residues long. The CDR3 DNA reads TGTGCCAGTCTCCAAACTAGCGGGGGCGGAACCGGGGAGCTGTTTTTT. Translation: CASLQTSGGGTGELFF.

This clone turned up a few times. This chain connects TRBV24-1 to TRBJ2-3, with a weak D call TRBD1 (6 bases). The CDR3 covers 16 residues. CDR1 is KGHDR and CDR2 is SFDVKD in the germline V gene. V was shortened by 4 bases and J by 5 bases, with 18 bases between the two germline ends. CDR3 nucleotides: TGTGCCACCAGTGAAGGGGGTCGTTCCGCTGGAGATACGCAGTATTTT. It codes for CATSEGGRSAGDTQYF.

This rearrangement joins TRBV29-1 to TRBJ2-7, with 8 bases that match TRBD1. CDR1 and CDR2 from the germline V gene are SQVTM and ANQGSEA. This CDR3 is built from 13 residues. The trim removed 7 bases at V and 2 bases at J, leaving 7 bases unmatched. The CDR3 sequence: CSATGQGTYEQYF. CDR3 DNA sequence: TGCAGCGCAACCGGACAGGGCACCTACGAGCAGTACTTC.

This chain joins TRBV4-1 and TRBJ1-1, with D hard to call. The germline CDR1 and CDR2 sequences are MGHRA and YSYEKL. Trimming shortened V by 0 bases and J by 5 bases, and 7 bases separated the two germline ends. This CDR3 has 13 residues. The chain's CDR3 is CASSQERYTEAFF. CDR3 nucleotide sequence: TGCGCCAGCAGCCAAGAGCGGTATACTGAAGCTTTCTTT.

This chain uses TRBV24-1 with TRBJ2-1; 7 positions agree with TRBD2. The CDR3 extends over 16 amino acids. Germline values: CDR1 KGHDR, CDR2 SFDVKD. The V and J ends lost 1 base and 8 bases, in that order; junction bases with no gene match: 10. CDR3 amino acids: CATSDFPLGGVHEQFF. CDR3 sequence (DNA): TGTGCCACCAGTGATTTTCCCCTGGGAGGGGTCCATGAGCAGTTCTTC.

This chain joins TRBV29-1 and TRBJ2-3; D unresolved. Germline V gene sequence: CDR1 SQVTM, CDR2 ANQGSEA. V was cut by 5 bases and J by 2 bases, with 5 bases left in between. The CDR3 runs to 11 residues. CDR3: CSVSPTDTQYF. The CDR3, as DNA: TGCAGCGTTTCTCCCACAGATACGCAGTATTTT.

J is TRBJ2-1 and V is TRBV15, with D tentatively TRBD2 (6 bases). Germline V gene data show CDR1 as LNHNV and CDR2 as YYDKDF (reference sequence). Trimming stripped 3 bases from V and 3 bases from J, with 9 bases between. This CDR3 spans 14 amino acids. The DNA of the CDR3 is TGTGCCACCAGCAGCGGGACTGACTACAATGAGCAGTTCTTC. Translating it yields CATSSGTDYNEQFF.

The V gene is TRBV7-8, the J gene TRBJ1-6; 7 nucleotides line up with TRBD1. V gave up 6 bases and J gave up 5 bases; unmatched junction bases: 7. The CDR3 runs to 15 residues. Looked up from germline, CDR1 is SGHVS and CDR2 is FQNEAQ. CDR3 protein: CASRQGVKDNSPLHF. In DNA, the CDR3 is TGTGCCAGCAGGCAGGGGGTTAAGGATAATTCACCCCTCCACTTT.

This clone was found once. The CDR3 here is CATRTSGRAMGTGELFF. The CDR3, as DNA: TGTGCCACCCGGACTAGCGGGAGGGCCATGGGCACCGGGGAGCTGTTTTTT. The rearrangement links TRBV15 to TRBJ2-2; TRBD2 aligns across 15 bases. This CDR3 comprises 17 residues. CDR1 is LNHNV, CDR2 YYDKDF, per germline (reference sequence). The ends lost 8 bases at V and 4 bases at J; junction bases unmatched: 8.

The genes are TRBV18 and TRBJ1-4, with D perhaps TRBD1 (6 bases). From germline, CDR1 is KGHSH and CDR2 LQKENI. V lost 4 bases, J lost 1 base, and 10 bases lay in between. The CDR3 has 15 amino acids. The CDR3 DNA reads TGTGCCAGCTCACGAGCGACAGGAACTAATGAAAAACTGTTTTTT. The encoded protein is CASSRATGTNEKLFF.

The chain is built from TRBV19 and TRBJ2-7; D call uncertain. CDR1 is LNHDA, CDR2 SQIVND, per germline (reference sequence). Trimming removed 7 bases from V and 0 bases from J, with 10 bases in between. The CDR3 runs to 13 residues. The CDR3 coding sequence is TGTGCCAGTAAGCAACAGAACTCCTACGAGCAGTACTTC. It encodes CASKQQNSYEQYF.